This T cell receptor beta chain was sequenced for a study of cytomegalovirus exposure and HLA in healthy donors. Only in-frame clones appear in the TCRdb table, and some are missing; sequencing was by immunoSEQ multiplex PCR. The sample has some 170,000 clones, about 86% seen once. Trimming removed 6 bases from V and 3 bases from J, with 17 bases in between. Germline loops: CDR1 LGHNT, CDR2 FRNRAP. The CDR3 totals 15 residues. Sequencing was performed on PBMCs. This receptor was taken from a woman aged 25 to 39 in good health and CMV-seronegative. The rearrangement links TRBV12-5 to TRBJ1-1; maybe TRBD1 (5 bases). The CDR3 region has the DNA TGTGCTAGTGGCCCTGACCAGGGTTATCACACTGAAGCTTTCTTT. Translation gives CASGPDQGYHTEAFF.